This T cell receptor (beta chain) came from a study of T cell responses to AZD1222 COVID-19 vaccine. Across the study: Second-dose groups at about 4 or about 12 weeks were pooled.

Findings and caveats of the study: A reported finding is that nearly half of spike-specific TCRs target unmutated variant regions. Donors were chiefly white British, with a greater number of females, and clonal diversity was perhaps underestimated.

In regard to this clone: Its specificity is unknown.

Repertoires were generated with immunoSEQ multiplex PCR, while TCRdb's copy carries only in-frame clones and drops some. The table lists approximately 100,000 clones, approximately 87% of them singletons. The sample in question was peripheral blood, obtained on day 0 of AZD1222 vaccination. The clonotype originates from an adult in good health.

CDR3 sequence reads: CASKGGLRAFF. In nucleotides, the CDR3 is TGTGCCAGTAAGGGGGGTCTTAGAGCTTTCTTT. The V call is TRBV19, the J call TRBJ1-1; weak D call: TRBD1 (6 bases). The CDR3 consists of 11 residues. V was clipped by 7 bases and J by 10 bases, with 13 bases between them. Germline V gives CDR1 LNHDA, CDR2 SQIVND (reference sequence).